A single TCR beta chain is shown here with its context. Its antigen is currently unknown. These data belong to a study of a mutant IDH1 vaccine in newly diagnosed glioma. The overall study: Therapy received beforehand was radiotherapy, temozolomide, or both, with most patients given both. General study results and limits: In about 94% of patients, immune responses induced by the vaccine occurred.

Trimming took 3 bases from V and 4 from J, leaving 12 bases between them. Germline V gene sequence: CDR1 SGHNT, CDR2 YENEEA. The CDR3 is 15 residues long. Profiling relied on immunoSEQ multiplex PCR, and the TCRdb table lists in-frame clones only, not all of them. This table has about 16,000 clones, around four fifths appearing once. Noted time point: baseline, week 1 (first vaccination visit). Stated treatment: pre-vaccination baseline after standard-of-care therapy. The V and J genes are TRBV11-3 and TRBJ2-2; D is possibly TRBD2 (6 bases). The receptor comes from a man in his forties or fifties with glioma. The specimen was PBMCs, collected from a glioma patient treated with radiotherapy, temozolomide or both. The CDR3 spells CASSFTGAGTGELFF. The DNA for the CDR3 is TGTGCCAGCAGCTTTACGGGAGCTGGCACCGGGGAGCTGTTTTTT.